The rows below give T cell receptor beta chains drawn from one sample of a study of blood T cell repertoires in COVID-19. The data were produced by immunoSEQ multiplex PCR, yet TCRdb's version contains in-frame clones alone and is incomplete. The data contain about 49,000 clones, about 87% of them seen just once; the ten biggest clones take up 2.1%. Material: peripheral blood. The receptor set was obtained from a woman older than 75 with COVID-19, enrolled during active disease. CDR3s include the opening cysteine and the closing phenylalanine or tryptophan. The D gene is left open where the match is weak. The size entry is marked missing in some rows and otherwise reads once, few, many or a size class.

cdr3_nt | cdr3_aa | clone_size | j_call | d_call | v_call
TGTGCCAGCAGCCCCCTCGGGGAAGCTGGAAACACCATATATTTT | CASSPLGEAGNTIYF | . | TRBJ1-3 | . | TRBV7-9
TGTGCCAGCAGCCCCTCCGCCGCGAGCTCCTACGAGCAGTACTTC | CASSPSAASSYEQYF | . | TRBJ2-7 | . | TRBV7-2
TGTGCCAGCTCACCGCCTCCGGGAGGGAATGAGCAGTTCTTC | CASSPPPGGNEQFF | . | TRBJ2-1 | TRBD2 | TRBV18
TGCGCCAGCAGCCAAGGTAGGAGCGGGAGTGGCCACAATGAGCAGTTCTTC | CASSQGRSGSGHNEQFF | once | TRBJ2-1 | TRBD2 | TRBV4-1
TGTGCCAGCAGCCAGCTCGCTCGCGCGCCCCAGCATTTT | CASSQLARAPQHF | . | TRBJ1-5 | . | TRBV3-1/TRBV3-2
TGCGCCAGCAGCGCGGTTGCAACTAATGAAAAACTGTTTTTT | CASSAVATNEKLFF | . | TRBJ1-4 | . | TRBV5-1
TGTGCCAGCAGCTTCTCCCCAAACAGCCTGAACACTGAAGCTTTCTTT | CASSFSPNSLNTEAFF | . | TRBJ1-1 | . | TRBV7-9
TGTGCCAGCAGCTCCGACCCGGGACAGGGTATGCCCCAGCATTTT | CASSSDPGQGMPQHF | . | TRBJ1-5 | TRBD1 | TRBV7-9
TGTGCCAGTAGTATATACAAGGGGGCGAGGAACAATGAGCAGTTCTTC | CASSIYKGARNNEQFF | . | TRBJ2-1 | TRBD1 | TRBV19
TGTGCCAGCAGTGTTAATGGACAACCCCACGGCTACACCTTC | CASSVNGQPHGYTF | . | TRBJ1-2 | . | TRBV2
TGTGCCAGCAGCTTTCGGGAACAATCGACCGGGGAGCTGTTTTTT | CASSFREQSTGELFF | . | TRBJ2-2 | . | TRBV5-5
TGTGCCAGTAGCCCCGACAGTCGCCGGGAGCTGTTTTTT | CASSPDSRRELFF | . | TRBJ2-2 | . | TRBV19
TGTGCCAGCAGCCCAGGGGGCCTGAACTATGGCTACACCTTC | CASSPGGLNYGYTF | once | TRBJ1-2 | TRBD1 | TRBV7-9
TGTGCCAGCAGCCAACCGGGACAGGGGGTTAGTGGCTACACCTTC | CASSQPGQGVSGYTF | . | TRBJ1-2 | TRBD1 | TRBV3-1/TRBV3-2
TGTGCCAGCAGCGTACGAGCGGGTGGCTCCTACAATGAGCAGTTCTTC | CASSVRAGGSYNEQFF | . | TRBJ2-1 | . | TRBV9
TGTGCCACCCGGGGGGTTATAAATAGCAATCAGCCCCAGCATTTT | CATRGVINSNQPQHF | once | TRBJ1-5 | . | TRBV6-5
TGCGCCAGCAACTGGGGCTCCTACTCAAAAAACTATGGCTACACCTTC | CASNWGSYSKNYGYTF | few | TRBJ1-2 | . | TRBV5-1
TGTGCCAGCAGTCGCGACAGGGCCTCTGGAAACACCATATATTTT | CASSRDRASGNTIYF | once | TRBJ1-3 | TRBD1 | TRBV6-5
TGTGCCAGCAGCGATACAGGGTTGTTAAATGAAAAACTGTTTTTT | CASSDTGLLNEKLFF | . | TRBJ1-4 | . | TRBV6-1
TGTGCCAGTAGTATCGGACAGAGTGGAGGAACTGAAGCTTTCTTT | CASSIGQSGGTEAFF | . | TRBJ1-1 | . | TRBV19
TGCGCCAGCAGCTTGGCGGGGGGCGAAGATACGCAGTATTTT | CASSLAGGEDTQYF | . | TRBJ2-3 | . | TRBV5-1
TGTGCCAGCAGCCTCTCAGTAGGAGGAAGTTCACCCCTCCACTTT | CASSLSVGGSSPLHF | once | TRBJ1-6 | . | TRBV5-4
TGTGCCAGCAGCCCCACCCCAGGGGCTTATGGCTACACCTTC | CASSPTPGAYGYTF | . | TRBJ1-2 | . | TRBV7-3
TGTGCCAGCTCACAACAGGGTCAAGAGACCCAGTACTTC | CASSQQGQETQYF | . | TRBJ2-5 | . | TRBV18
TGTGCCAGCAGTTTTTTGGGGGGTAATGGTAATTCACCCCTCCACTTT | CASSFLGGNGNSPLHF | . | TRBJ1-6 | . | TRBV28
TGTGCCAGCAGCTTATGGGGGGGAACGGAGACCCAGTACTTC | CASSLWGGTETQYF | . | TRBJ2-5 | TRBD2 | TRBV5-6
TGTGCCAGCAGCTTAATGGGGAGCTATAATTCACCCCTCCACTTT | CASSLMGSYNSPLHF | . | TRBJ1-6 | . | TRBV7-3
TGTGCCAGCAGCTTACAGGGTACCGCGCTAGGCTACACCTTC | CASSLQGTALGYTF | few | TRBJ1-2 | . | TRBV5-8
TGTGCCAGTAGTCTCTGGACAGGGGCAGCTAACTATGGCTACACCTTC | CASSLWTGAANYGYTF | . | TRBJ1-2 | TRBD1 | TRBV19
TGTGCTAGCAGCCCTAGACTAGCTTCCACAGATACGCAGTATTTT | CASSPRLASTDTQYF | . | TRBJ2-3 | TRBD2 | TRBV7-7
TGTGCCAGCAGCCAAGCCGGGACAGGGAGGAACACCATATATTTT | CASSQAGTGRNTIYF | . | TRBJ1-3 | TRBD1 | TRBV3-1/TRBV3-2
TGTGCCAGCAGTTTTGGGCAGAAAGAGACCCAGTACTTC | CASSFGQKETQYF | . | TRBJ2-5 | . | TRBV12-3/TRBV12-4
TGTGCCAGCAGCTTAGCGGGGGGCTCTGGAAACACCATATATTTT | CASSLAGGSGNTIYF | once | TRBJ1-3 | . | TRBV7-9
TGTGCCAGCGCGTATAGCAATCAGCCCCAGCATTTT | CASAYSNQPQHF | . | TRBJ1-5 | . | TRBV12-3/TRBV12-4
TGTGCCAGCAGTAGACTAGCGGGAGACTCCGAGCAGTACTTC | CASSRLAGDSEQYF | few | TRBJ2-7 | TRBD2 | TRBV6-2/TRBV6-3
TGTGCCAGTAGGGGCCAAGCGGCATGGGAGCAGTTCTTC | CASRGQAAWEQFF | few | TRBJ2-1 | . | TRBV19
TGTGCCAGCAGCCCATCCATTCAGGCTGGAAACACCATATATTTT | CASSPSIQAGNTIYF | . | TRBJ1-3 | . | TRBV7-6
TGCGCCAGCAGCATAACAGGGGGCACGGGCAATCAGCCCCAGCATTTT | CASSITGGTGNQPQHF | . | TRBJ1-5 | TRBD1 | TRBV5-1
TGTGCCAGCAGCGTTGGCCCCCCCCTTAAGACAGGTCTCTCTGGAAACACCATATATTTT | CASSVGPPLKTGLSGNTIYF | . | TRBJ1-3 | . | TRBV9
TGTGCCACCAGTGACCGGGGGACAGGGGATAGGGGAGATACGCAGTATTTT | CATSDRGTGDRGDTQYF | . | TRBJ2-3 | TRBD1 | TRBV24-1
TGTGCCAGCAGTGCCCAAGAGGGCCTCTATGGCTACACCTTC | CASSAQEGLYGYTF | once | TRBJ1-2 | . | TRBV27
TGCGCCAGCAGCTTAGTCGGGGGGGCGCATACTGAAGCTTTCTTT | CASSLVGGAHTEAFF | . | TRBJ1-1 | . | TRBV5-1
TGTGCCAGCAGTTTGGGCGGGAGGGCCTACAATGAGCAGTTCTTC | CASSLGGRAYNEQFF | . | TRBJ2-1 | TRBD2 | TRBV6-5